Given below is one T cell receptor beta chain in context. These data originate in a study of blood T cell repertoires in COVID-19. The length of the CDR3 is 11 residues. Germline CDR1 reads SQVTM; CDR2 reads ANQGSEA. V was clipped by 5 bases and J by 1 base, with 3 bases between them. In the source study's methods: Estimated nucleated cell counts came from reference gene primer amplification. The table came from immunoSEQ multiplex PCR; TCRdb's copy has only in-frame clones and leaves some out. From that table come the V and J calls and clone size; the DNA was used to work out D and trimming. This table has about 380,000 clones, 88% appearing once. Participant ages covered 18 to 89 years across 25 or so US areas.

Sequencing was carried out using PBMCs or T cells enriched from blood (not recorded which). The chain employs TRBV29-1 and TRBJ1-3; no clear D. The source is a woman under 30 who had recovered from COVID-19. CDR3 amino acids: CSVSSGNTIYF. CDR3 DNA sequence: TGCAGCGTTTCGTCTGGAAACACCATATATTTT.